One TCR beta chain is described in this entry. Germline assignment: CDR1 SGHNT and CDR2 YYREEE (reference sequence). Trimming stripped 4 bases from V and 0 bases from J, with 7 bases between. The length of the CDR3 is 13 residues. This sample stems from a study of blood T cell repertoires in COVID-19. Study in general: Both acute and convalescent COVID-19 samples were obtained from the United States, Italy and Spain. The cDNA or gDNA used as material had been derived from T cells, B-cell-depleted T cells, or PBMCs.

As originally analysed: Nucleated cell number was recorded as an estimate derived from reference gene primer amplification. The repertoire was sequenced with immunoSEQ multiplex PCR; TCRdb's copy has only in-frame clones and lacks some. That table is the source of V, J and clone size, and D and trimming were worked out from the DNA. This sample has roughly 500,000 clones, with 89% found just once. Patients in Seattle were enrolled during active infection, then followed longitudinally. Sequencing used peripheral blood. This TCR derives from a man younger than 30 with COVID-19, enrolled during active disease. The genes are TRBV5-4 and TRBJ2-5, with a weak D call TRBD2 (5 bases). This CDR3 is CASSLAYQETQYF. In nucleotides, the CDR3 is TGTGCCAGCAGCCTAGCCTACCAAGAGACCCAGTACTTC.